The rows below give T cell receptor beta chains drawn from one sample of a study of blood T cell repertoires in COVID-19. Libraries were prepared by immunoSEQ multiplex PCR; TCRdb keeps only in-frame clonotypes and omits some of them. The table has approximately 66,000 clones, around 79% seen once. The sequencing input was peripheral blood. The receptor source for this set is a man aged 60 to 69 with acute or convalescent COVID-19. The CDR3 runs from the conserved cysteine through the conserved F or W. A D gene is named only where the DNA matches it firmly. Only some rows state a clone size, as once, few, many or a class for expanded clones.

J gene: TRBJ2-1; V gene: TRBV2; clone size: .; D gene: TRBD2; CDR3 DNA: TGTGCCAGCAGTGTCCTCCTAGCGGGGGGCCTCTACAATGAGCAGTTCTTC; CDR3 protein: CASSVLLAGGLYNEQFF
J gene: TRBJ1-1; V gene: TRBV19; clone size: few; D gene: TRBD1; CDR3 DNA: TGTGCCAGTAGTATGACAGGGTTCACTGAAGCTTTCTTT; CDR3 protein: CASSMTGFTEAFF
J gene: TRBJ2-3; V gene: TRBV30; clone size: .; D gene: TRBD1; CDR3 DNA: TGTGCCTGGAGTGCCTATCCGGGACAGGGCACAGATACGCAGTATTTT; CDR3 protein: CAWSAYPGQGTDTQYF
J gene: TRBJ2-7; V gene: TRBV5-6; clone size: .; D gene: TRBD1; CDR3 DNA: TGTGCCAGCAGTTCCGGGACAGGGGCCTCCTACGAGCAGTACTTC; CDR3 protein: CASSSGTGASYEQYF
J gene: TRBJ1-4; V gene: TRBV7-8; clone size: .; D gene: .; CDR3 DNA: TGTGCCAGCAGCTCCGCGAGGTATAATGAAAAACTGTTTTTT; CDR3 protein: CASSSARYNEKLFF
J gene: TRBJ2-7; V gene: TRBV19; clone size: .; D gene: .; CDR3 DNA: TGTGCCACTAGAAAACAGGGCAACGAGCAGTACTTC; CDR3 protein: CATRKQGNEQYF
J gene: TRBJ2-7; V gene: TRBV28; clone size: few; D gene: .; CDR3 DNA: TGTGCCAGCAGTTCGCGACAGGGCGCGGGATACGAGCAGTACTTC; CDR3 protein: CASSSRQGAGYEQYF
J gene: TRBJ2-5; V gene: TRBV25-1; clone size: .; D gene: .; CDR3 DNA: TGTGCCAGCAGTGGAGAAGAGACCCAGTACTTC; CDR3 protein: CASSGEETQYF
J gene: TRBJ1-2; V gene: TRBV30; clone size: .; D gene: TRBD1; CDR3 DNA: TGTGCCTGGAGTGTTACAGGGGGCGGTGGCTACACCTTC; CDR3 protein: CAWSVTGGGGYTF
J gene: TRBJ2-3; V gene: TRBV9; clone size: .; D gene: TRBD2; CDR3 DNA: TGTGCCAGCAGCGTAGACCCCCTTATGACTAGCGGGGGGCCGGGGCAGTATTTT; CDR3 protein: CASSVDPLMTSGGPGQYF
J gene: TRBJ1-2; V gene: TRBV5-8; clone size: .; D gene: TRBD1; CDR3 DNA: TGTGCCAGCAGCTTGGATCAGGGGGAGAGCGGCTACACCTTC; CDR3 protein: CASSLDQGESGYTF
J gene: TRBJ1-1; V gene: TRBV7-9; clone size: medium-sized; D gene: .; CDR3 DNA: TGTGCCAGCAGCCCACGTTTAGATACAGTGAACACTGAAGCTTTCTTT; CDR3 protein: CASSPRLDTVNTEAFF
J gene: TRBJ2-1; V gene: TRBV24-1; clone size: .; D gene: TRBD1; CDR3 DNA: TGTGCCACCAGTGACTTTGGACAGGGGACGAACAATGAGCAGTTCTTC; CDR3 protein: CATSDFGQGTNNEQFF
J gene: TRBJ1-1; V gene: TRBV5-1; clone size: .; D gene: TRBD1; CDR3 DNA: TGCGCCAGCAGCTCCGGGACAGGGGGCGCGTTCACTGAAGCTTTCTTT; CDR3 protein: CASSSGTGGAFTEAFF
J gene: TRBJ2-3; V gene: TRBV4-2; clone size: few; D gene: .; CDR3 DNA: TGTGCCAGCAGCCAAGATCTGGAGGGCACAGATACGCAGTATTTT; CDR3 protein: CASSQDLEGTDTQYF
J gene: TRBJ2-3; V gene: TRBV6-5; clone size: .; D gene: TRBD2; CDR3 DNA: TGTGCCAGCCTCTTAGCGGGAGGTTCAAATACGCAGTATTTT; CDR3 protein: CASLLAGGSNTQYF
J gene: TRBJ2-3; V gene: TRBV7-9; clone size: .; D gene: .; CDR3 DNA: TGTGCCAGCAGCCCGTCCACAGATACGCAGTATTTT; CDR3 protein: CASSPSTDTQYF
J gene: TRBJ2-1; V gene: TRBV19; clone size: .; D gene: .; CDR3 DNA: TGTGCCAGTAGTATTGGGCAGACAGGACAGCAGTTCTTC; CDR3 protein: CASSIGQTGQQFF
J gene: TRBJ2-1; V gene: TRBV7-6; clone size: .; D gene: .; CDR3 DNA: TGTGCCAGCAGCTTAGCGACGGGAAGCTCCTACAATGAGCAGTTCTTC; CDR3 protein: CASSLATGSSYNEQFF
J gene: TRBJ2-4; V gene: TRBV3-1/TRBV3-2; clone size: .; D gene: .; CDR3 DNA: TGTGCCAGCAGCCAAGATCTGGGGACACAAAACATTCAGTACTTC; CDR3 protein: CASSQDLGTQNIQYF
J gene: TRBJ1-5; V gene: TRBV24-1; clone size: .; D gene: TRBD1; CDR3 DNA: TGTGCCACCAGTGATTCCCAGGGGGAAGTAAGCAATCAGCCCCAGCATTTT; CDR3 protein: CATSDSQGEVSNQPQHF
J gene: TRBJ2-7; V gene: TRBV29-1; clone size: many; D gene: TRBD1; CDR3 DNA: TGCAGCGTTGAAATGGACAGGGGGCATAGCTACGAGCAGTACTTC; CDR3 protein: CSVEMDRGHSYEQYF
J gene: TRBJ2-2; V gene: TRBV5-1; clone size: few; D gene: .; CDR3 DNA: TGCGCCAGCAGCTTGGGAGTGAACGGGGAGCTGTTTTTT; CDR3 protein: CASSLGVNGELFF
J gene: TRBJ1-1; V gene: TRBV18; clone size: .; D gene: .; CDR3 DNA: TGTGCCAGCTCACCCGAAATCGGGGTGGGAAGGAACACTGAAGCTTTCTTT; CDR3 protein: CASSPEIGVGRNTEAFF
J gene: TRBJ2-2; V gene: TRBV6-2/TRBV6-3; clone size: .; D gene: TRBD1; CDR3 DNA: TGTGCCAGCAGTTATGGGACAGCGAACACCGGGGAGCTGTTTTTT; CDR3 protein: CASSYGTANTGELFF
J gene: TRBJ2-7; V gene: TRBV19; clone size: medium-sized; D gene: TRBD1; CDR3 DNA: TGTGCCAGTAGTATGTCTGGACAGGGTACCTACGAGCAGTACTTC; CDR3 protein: CASSMSGQGTYEQYF
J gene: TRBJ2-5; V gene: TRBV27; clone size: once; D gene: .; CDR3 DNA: TGTGCCAGCAGGCGACAAGAGACCCAGTACTTC; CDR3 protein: CASRRQETQYF
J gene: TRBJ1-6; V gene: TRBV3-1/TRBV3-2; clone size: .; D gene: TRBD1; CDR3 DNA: TGTGCCAGCAGCCAAGACCCCACAGACAGGGAGGCGCCCCTCCACTTT; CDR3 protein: CASSQDPTDREAPLHF
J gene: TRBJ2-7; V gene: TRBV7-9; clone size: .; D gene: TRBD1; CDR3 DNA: TGTGCCAGCAGCTTAGACGGGACAGTCTACGAGCAGTACTTC; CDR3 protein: CASSLDGTVYEQYF
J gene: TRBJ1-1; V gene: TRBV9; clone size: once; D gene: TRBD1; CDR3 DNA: TGTGCCAGCAGCATAGGGCCGGACAGGGGATTTGAAGCTTTCTTT; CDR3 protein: CASSIGPDRGFEAFF
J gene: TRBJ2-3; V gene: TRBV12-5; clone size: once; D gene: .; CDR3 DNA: TGTGCTAGTGGTTTGGTACTCGGTCGGGTAGTCACAGATACGCAGTATTTT; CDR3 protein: CASGLVLGRVVTDTQYF
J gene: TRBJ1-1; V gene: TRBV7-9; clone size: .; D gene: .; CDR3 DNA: TGTGCCAGCAGCTTAGAACAGCCAAACGCTGAAGCTTTCTTT; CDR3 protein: CASSLEQPNAEAFF
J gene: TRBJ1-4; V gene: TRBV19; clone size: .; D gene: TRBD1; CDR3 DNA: TGTGCCAGTACCTCGGACAGGGGTAATGAAAAACTGTTTTTT; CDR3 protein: CASTSDRGNEKLFF
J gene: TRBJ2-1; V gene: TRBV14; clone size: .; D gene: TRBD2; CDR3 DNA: TGTGCCAGCAGCCGCCTTGGGGGGGACAATGAGCAGTTCTTC; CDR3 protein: CASSRLGGDNEQFF
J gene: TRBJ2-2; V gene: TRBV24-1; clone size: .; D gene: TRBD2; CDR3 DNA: TGTGCCACCAGTGACCTCCTAGCGGGGGCGAACACCGGGGAGCTGTTTTTT; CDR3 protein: CATSDLLAGANTGELFF
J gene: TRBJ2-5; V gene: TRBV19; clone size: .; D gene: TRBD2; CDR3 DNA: TGTGCCAGTAGTTCAAGCGGGAGGGCCTTTGAAGAGACCCAGTACTTC; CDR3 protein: CASSSSGRAFEETQYF
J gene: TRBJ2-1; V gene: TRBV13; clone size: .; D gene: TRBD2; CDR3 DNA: TGTGCCAGCAGCCCCCCTCGGGGAGTGGTTCTAGCGGGAACCTACAATGAGCAGTTCTTC; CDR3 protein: CASSPPRGVVLAGTYNEQFF
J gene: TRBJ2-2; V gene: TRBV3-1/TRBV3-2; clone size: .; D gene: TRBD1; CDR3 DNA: TGTGCCAGCAGCCACGGGACAGGGGGCCACGGGGAGCTGTTTTTT; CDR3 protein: CASSHGTGGHGELFF
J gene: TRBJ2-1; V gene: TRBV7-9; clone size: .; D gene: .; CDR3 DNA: TGTGCCAGCAGCTTAGGGGCGGGAATCGGAAATGAGCAGTTCTTC; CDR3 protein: CASSLGAGIGNEQFF
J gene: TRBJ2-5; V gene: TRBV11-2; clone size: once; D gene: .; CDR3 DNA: TGTGCCAGCAGCTTAGATCGGAGGACCCAGTACTTC; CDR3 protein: CASSLDRRTQYF
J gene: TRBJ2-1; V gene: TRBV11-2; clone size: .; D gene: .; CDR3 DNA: TGTGCCAGCAGTCTAGACCAGGGGGGAGACAATGAGCAGTTCTTC; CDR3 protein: CASSLDQGGDNEQFF
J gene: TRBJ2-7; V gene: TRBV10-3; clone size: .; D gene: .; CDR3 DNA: TGTGCCATCAGTTTTCTGGGCCCTGGCTACGAGCAGTACTTC; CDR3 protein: CAISFLGPGYEQYF
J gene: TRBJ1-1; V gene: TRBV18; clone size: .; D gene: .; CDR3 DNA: TGTGCCAGCTCACCAGGGCGCACTGAAGCTTTCTTT; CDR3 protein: CASSPGRTEAFF
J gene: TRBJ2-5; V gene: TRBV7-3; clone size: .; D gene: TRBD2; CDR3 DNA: TGTGCCAGCAGCTCCCTAGCGGGGGCCCAAGAGACCCAGTACTTC; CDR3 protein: CASSSLAGAQETQYF
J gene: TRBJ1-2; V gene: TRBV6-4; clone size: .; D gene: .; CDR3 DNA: TGTGCCAGCAGTGAATTTCAGGGTGGATCTGGCTACACCTTC; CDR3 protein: CASSEFQGGSGYTF
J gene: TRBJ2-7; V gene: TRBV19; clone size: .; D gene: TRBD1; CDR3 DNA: TGTGCCAGTAGTGTCGGACAGGGTGATGATTACGAGCAGTACTTC; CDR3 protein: CASSVGQGDDYEQYF
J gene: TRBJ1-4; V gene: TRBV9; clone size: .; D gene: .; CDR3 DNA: TGTGCCAGCAGCGTAGGAGGGACTGGGAGAACTAATGAAAAACTGTTTTTT; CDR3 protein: CASSVGGTGRTNEKLFF
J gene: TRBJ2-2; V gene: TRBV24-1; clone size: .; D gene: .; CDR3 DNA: TGTGCCACCAGTGATCCTACGGCAGGGGCCACCGGGGAGCTGTTTTTT; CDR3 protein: CATSDPTAGATGELFF
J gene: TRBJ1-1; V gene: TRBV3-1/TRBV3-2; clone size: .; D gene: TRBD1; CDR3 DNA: TGTGCCAGCGCGCCCCGGGACAGGGGGAACACTGAAGCTTTCTTT; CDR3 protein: CASAPRDRGNTEAFF
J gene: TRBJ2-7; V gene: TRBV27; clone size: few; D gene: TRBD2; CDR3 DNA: TGTGCCAGCAGTTTACCCGGGAGGGCCCGCGAGCAGTACTTC; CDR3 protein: CASSLPGRAREQYF
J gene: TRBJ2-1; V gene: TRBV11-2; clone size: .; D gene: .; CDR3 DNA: TGTGCCAGCAGCTTAGGGCTGGTTACGCGGGAGCAGTTCTTC; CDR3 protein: CASSLGLVTREQFF